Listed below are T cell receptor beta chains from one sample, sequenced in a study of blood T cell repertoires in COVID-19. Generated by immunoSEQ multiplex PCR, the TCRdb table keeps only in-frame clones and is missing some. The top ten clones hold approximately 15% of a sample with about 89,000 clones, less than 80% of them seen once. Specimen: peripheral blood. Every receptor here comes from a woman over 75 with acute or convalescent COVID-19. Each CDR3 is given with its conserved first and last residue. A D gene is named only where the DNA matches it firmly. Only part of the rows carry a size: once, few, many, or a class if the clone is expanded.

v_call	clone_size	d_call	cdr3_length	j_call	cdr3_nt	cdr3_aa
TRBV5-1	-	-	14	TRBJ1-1	TGCGCCAGCAGCATGACAGGAGGAGACACTGAAGCTTTCTTT	CASSMTGGDTEAFF
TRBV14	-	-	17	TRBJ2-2	TGTGCCAGCAGCCCCCGGGAGGCAGGGGCGGTAAGCGGGGAGCTGTTTTTT	CASSPREAGAVSGELFF
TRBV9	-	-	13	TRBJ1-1	TGTGCCAGCAGCGTAGGCCCCTCCCTAGAAGCTTTCTTT	CASSVGPSLEAFF
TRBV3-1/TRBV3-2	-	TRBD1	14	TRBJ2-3	TGTGCCAGCAGCAGGACAGGGAGGACAGATACGCAGTATTTT	CASSRTGRTDTQYF
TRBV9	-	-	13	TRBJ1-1	TGTGCCAGCAGCGCGAACAGGGAACGAGAGGCTTTCTTT	CASSANREREAFF
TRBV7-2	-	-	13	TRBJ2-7	TGTGCCAGCAGCTTAGGGCACTCCTACGAGCAGTACTTC	CASSLGHSYEQYF
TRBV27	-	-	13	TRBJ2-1	TGTGCCAGCAGTTTAGTATCCTACAATGAGCAGTTCTTC	CASSLVSYNEQFF
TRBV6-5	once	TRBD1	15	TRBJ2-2	TGTGCCAGCACTTCCGGACAGGGGCGGGCCGGGGAGCTGTTTTTT	CASTSGQGRAGELFF
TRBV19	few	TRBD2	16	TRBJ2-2	TGTGCCAGTAGTCGCCGGGCGGGGGAATCGACCGGGGAGCTGTTTTTT	CASSRRAGESTGELFF
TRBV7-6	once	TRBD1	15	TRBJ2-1	TGTGCCAGCAGCTTAGTCCGACAGGGTAACAATGAGCAGTTCTTC	CASSLVRQGNNEQFF
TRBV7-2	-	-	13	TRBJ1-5	TGTGCCAGCAGCCCCTCTAGCAATCAGCCCCAGCATTTT	CASSPSSNQPQHF
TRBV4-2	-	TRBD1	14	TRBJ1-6	TGTGCCAGCAGCCTCGACAGGGCTAATTCACCCCTCCACTTT	CASSLDRANSPLHF
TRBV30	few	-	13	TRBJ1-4	TGTGCCTGGAGTAGGAGGGAGGACGAAAAACTGTTTTTT	CAWSRREDEKLFF
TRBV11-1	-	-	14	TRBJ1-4	TGTGCCAGCAGCTCTCCCGGAGTTAATGAAAAACTGTTTTTT	CASSSPGVNEKLFF
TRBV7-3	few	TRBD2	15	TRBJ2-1	TGTGCCAGCAGCCCGCGGGGGGGCTCCTACAATGAGCAGTTCTTC	CASSPRGGSYNEQFF
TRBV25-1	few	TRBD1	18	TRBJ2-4	TGTGCCAGCAGCTCCGGGACAGCGTCCCTGCGAGCCAAAAACATTCAGTACTTC	CASSSGTASLRAKNIQYF
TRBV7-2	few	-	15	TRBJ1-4	TGTGCCAGCAGCTTGCAGGGACTGAATAATGAAAAACTGTTTTTT	CASSLQGLNNEKLFF